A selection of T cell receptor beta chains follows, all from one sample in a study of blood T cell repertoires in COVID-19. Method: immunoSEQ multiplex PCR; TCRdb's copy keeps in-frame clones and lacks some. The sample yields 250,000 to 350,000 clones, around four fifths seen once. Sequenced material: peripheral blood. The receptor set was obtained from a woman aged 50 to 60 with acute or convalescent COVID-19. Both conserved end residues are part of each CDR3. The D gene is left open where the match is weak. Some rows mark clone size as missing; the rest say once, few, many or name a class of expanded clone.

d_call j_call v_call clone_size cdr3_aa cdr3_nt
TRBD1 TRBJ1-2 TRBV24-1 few CATSSTGQGNGYTF TGTGCCACCAGTAGTACGGGACAGGGGAATGGCTACACCTTC
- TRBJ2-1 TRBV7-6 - CASSLERNSYNEQFF TGTGCCAGCAGCTTAGAGCGAAATTCCTACAATGAGCAGTTCTTC
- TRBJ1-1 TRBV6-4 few CASSANREGRAFF TGTGCCAGCAGCGCGAACAGGGAGGGTAGGGCTTTCTTT
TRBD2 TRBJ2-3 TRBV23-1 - CASSQGSGRLGTDTQYF TGCGCCAGCAGTCAGGGTAGCGGGAGATTGGGCACAGATACGCAGTATTTT
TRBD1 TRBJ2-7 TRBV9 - CASSIWDSSYEQYF TGTGCCAGCAGCATATGGGACAGCTCCTACGAGCAGTACTTC
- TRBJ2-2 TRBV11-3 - CASSFRVPGELFF TGTGCCAGCAGCTTCCGAGTCCCCGGGGAGCTGTTTTTT
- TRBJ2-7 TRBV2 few CASSVRLAYEQYF TGTGCCAGCAGTGTGAGACTAGCCTACGAGCAGTACTTC
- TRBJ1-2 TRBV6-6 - CASTTDSRYGYTF TGTGCCAGCACTACGGACAGTCGTTATGGCTACACCTTC
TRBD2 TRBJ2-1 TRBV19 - CASTLASGRPGSYNEQFF TGTGCCAGCACCTTGGCCAGCGGGAGGCCCGGCTCCTACAATGAGCAGTTCTTC
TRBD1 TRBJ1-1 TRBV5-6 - CASSWRDRGPTEAFF TGTGCCAGCAGCTGGAGGGACAGGGGGCCTACTGAAGCTTTCTTT
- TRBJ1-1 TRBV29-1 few CSGRTANTEAFF TGCAGCGGGCGGACAGCCAACACTGAAGCTTTCTTT